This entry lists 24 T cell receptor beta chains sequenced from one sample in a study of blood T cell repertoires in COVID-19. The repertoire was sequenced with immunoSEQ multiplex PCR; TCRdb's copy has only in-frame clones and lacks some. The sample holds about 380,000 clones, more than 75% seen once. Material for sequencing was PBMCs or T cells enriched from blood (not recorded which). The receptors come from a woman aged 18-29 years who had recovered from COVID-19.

CDR3 in DNA: TGTGCCAGCAGTTTCTCCTCCGACAGGGCCTACCTTTCACTCGTCCCAGATACGCAGTATTTT. Its translation is CASSFSSDRAYLSLVPDTQYF. This chain joins TRBV28 and TRBJ2-3, with TRBD1 matching 7 bases. There are 21 residues in the CDR3. V lost 3 bases, J lost 4 bases, and 25 bases stayed unmatched. Germline CDR1 is MDHEN and CDR2 is SYDVKM.

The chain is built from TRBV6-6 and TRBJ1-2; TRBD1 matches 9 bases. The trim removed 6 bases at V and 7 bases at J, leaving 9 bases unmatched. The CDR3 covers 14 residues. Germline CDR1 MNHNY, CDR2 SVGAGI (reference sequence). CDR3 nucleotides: TGTGCCAGCAGCTCCCTACAGGGGGCTGGTGGCTACACCTTC. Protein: CASSSLQGAGGYTF.

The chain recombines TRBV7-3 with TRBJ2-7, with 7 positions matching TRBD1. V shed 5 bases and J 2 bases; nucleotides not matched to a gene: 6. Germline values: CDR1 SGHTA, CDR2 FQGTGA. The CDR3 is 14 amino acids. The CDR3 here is CASSRGQIPYEQYF. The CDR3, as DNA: TGTGCCAGCAGCCGGGGACAGATACCCTACGAGCAGTACTTC.

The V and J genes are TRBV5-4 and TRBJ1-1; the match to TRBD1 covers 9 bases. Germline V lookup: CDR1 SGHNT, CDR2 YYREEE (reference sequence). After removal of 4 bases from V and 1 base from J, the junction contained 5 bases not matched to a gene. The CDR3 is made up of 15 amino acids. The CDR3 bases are TGTGCCAGCAGCGTAGGGACAGGGTCGAACACTGAAGCTTTCTTT. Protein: CASSVGTGSNTEAFF.

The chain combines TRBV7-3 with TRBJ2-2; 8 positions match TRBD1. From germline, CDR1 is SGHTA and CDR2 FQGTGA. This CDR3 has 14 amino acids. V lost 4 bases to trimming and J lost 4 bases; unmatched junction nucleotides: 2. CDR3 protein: CASSSTGGTGELFF. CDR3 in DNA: TGTGCCAGCAGCTCTACAGGGGGCACCGGGGAGCTGTTTTTT. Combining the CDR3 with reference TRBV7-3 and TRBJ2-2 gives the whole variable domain GAGVSQTPSNKVTEKGKYVELRCDPISGHTALYWYRQSLGQGPEFLIYFQGTGAADDSGLPNDRFFAVRPEGSVSTLKIQRTERGDSAVYLCASSSTGGTGELFFGEGSRLTVL.

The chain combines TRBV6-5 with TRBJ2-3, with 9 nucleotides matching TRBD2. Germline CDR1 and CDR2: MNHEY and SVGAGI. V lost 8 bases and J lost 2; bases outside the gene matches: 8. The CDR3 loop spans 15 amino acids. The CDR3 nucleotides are TGTGCCAGCCGGGGAGCGGGGGGCCCCACAGATACGCAGTATTTT. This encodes CASRGAGGPTDTQYF.

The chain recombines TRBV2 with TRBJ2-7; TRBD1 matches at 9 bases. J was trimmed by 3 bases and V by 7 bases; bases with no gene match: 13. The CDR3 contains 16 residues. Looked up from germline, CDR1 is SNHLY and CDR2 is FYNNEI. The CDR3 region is CASIASTGGKDYEQYF. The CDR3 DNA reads TGTGCCAGCATCGCATCCACAGGGGGCAAAGACTACGAGCAGTACTTC.

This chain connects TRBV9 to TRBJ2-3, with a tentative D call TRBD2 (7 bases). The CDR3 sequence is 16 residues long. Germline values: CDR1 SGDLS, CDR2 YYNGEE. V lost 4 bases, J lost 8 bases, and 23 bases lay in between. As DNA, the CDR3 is TGTGCCAGCAGCCCACTTGGGGAGGGGGGGCGAGGTACGCAGTATTTT. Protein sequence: CASSPLGEGGRGTQYF.

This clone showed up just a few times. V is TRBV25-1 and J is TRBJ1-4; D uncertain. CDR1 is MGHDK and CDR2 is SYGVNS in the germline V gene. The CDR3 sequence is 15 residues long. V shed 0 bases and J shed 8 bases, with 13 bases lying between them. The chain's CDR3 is CASSEYSGHPEKLFF. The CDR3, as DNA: TGTGCCAGCAGTGAATATAGTGGGCACCCCGAAAAACTGTTTTTT.

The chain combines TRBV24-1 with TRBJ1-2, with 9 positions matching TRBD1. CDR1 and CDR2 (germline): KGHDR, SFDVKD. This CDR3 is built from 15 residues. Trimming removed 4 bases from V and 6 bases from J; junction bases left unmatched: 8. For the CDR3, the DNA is TGTGCCACCAGTGACTCCGGGACAGGGAACGATGGCTACACCTTC. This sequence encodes CATSDSGTGNDGYTF.

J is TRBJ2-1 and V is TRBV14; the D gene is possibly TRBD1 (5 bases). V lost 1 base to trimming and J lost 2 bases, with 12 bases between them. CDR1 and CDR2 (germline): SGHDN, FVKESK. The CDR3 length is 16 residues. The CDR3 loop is CASSQGQGSPYNEQFF. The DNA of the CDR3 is TGTGCCAGCAGCCAAGGGCAGGGATCACCCTACAATGAGCAGTTCTTC.

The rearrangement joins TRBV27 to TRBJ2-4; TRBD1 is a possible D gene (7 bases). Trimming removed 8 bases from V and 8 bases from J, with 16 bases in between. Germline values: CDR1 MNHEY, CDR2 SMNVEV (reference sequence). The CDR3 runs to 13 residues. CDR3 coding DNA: TGTGCCAGCCGCCGGGCCAGGGGGGACATTCAGTACTTC. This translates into CASRRARGDIQYF.

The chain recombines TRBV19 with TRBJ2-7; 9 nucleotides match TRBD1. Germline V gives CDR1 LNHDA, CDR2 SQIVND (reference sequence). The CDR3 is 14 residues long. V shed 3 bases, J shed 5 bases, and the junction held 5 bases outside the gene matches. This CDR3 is CASSMRDRADEQYF. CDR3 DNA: TGTGCCAGTAGTATGCGGGACAGGGCGGACGAGCAGTACTTC.

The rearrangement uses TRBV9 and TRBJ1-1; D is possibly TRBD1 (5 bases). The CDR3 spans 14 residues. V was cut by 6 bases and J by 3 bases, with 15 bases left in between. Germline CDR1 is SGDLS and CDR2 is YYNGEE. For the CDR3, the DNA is TGTGCCAGCACCCCAGTTCCGGGGGACACTGAAGCTTTCTTT. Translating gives CASTPVPGDTEAFF.

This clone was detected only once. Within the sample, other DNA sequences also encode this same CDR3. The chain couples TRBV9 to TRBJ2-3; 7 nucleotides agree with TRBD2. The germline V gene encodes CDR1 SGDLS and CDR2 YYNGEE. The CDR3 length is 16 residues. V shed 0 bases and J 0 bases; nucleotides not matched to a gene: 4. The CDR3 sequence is CASSVVGGTSTDTQYF. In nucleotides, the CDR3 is TGTGCCAGCAGCGTAGTGGGAGGGACTAGCACAGATACGCAGTATTTT.

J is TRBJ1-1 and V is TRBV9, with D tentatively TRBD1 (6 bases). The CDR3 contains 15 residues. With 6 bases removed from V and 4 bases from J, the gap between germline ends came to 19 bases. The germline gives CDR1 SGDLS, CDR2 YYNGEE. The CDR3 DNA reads TGTGCCAGCACCCAATGGCCAACAGGGTCCACTGAAGCTTTCTTT. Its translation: CASTQWPTGSTEAFF.

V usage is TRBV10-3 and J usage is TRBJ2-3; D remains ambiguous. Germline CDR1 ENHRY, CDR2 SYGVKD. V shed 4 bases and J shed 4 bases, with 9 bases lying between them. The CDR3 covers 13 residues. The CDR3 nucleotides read TGTGCCATCAGTGTATTTTCTTCAGATACGCAGTATTTT. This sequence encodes CAISVFSSDTQYF.

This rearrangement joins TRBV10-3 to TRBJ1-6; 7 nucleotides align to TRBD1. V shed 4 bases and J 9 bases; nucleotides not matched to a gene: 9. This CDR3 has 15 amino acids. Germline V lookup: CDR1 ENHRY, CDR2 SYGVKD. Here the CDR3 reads CAISAGEGAGSPLHF. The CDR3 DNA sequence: TGTGCCATCAGTGCCGGCGAGGGGGCAGGTTCACCCCTCCACTTT.

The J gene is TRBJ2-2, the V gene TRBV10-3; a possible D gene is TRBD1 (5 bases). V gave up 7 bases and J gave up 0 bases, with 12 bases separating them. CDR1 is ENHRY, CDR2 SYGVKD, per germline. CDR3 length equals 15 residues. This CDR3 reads CAINKGAANTGELFF. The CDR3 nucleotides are TGTGCCATCAACAAAGGGGCTGCGAACACCGGGGAGCTGTTTTTT.

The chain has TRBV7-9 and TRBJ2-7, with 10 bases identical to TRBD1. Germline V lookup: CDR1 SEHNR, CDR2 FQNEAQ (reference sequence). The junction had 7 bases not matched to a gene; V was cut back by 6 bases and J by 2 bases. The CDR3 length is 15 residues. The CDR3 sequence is CASSYRDRGPYEQYF. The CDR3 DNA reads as TGTGCCAGCAGTTACCGGGACAGGGGACCCTACGAGCAGTACTTC. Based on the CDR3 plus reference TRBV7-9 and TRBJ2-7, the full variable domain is DTGVSQNPRHKITKRGQNVTFRCDPISEHNRLYWYRQTLGQGPEFLTYFQNEAQLEKSRLLSDRFSAERPKGSFSTLEIQRTEQGDSAMYLCASSYRDRGPYEQYFGPGTRLTVT.

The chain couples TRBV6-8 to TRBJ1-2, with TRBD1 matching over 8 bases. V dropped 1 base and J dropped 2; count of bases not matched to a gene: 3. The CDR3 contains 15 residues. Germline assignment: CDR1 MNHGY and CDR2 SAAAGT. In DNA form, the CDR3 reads TGTGCCAGCAGTTACTTTACAGGGGGGAACTATGGCTACACCTTC. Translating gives CASSYFTGGNYGYTF.

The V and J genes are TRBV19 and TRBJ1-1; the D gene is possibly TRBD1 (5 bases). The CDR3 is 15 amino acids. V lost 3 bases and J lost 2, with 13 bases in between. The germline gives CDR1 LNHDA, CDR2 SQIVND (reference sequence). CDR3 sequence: CASSIGWGGNTEAFF. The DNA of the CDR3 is TGTGCCAGTAGTATCGGATGGGGCGGCAACACTGAAGCTTTCTTT.

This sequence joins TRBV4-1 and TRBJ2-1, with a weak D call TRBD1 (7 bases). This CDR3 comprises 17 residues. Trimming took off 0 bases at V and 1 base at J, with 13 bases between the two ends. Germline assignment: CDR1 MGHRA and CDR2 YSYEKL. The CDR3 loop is CASSQDRGTVSYNEQFF. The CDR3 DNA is TGCGCCAGCAGCCAAGATCGGGGGACAGTGTCCTACAATGAGCAGTTCTTC.

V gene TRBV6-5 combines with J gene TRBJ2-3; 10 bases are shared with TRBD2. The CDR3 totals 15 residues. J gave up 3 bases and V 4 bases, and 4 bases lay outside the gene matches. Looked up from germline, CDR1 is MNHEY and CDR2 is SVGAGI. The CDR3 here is CASSSPSGGTDTQYF. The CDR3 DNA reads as TGTGCCAGCAGTTCACCTAGCGGGGGAACAGATACGCAGTATTTT.